The 21 T cell receptor beta chains listed next were all sequenced from one sample in a study of blood T cells in healthy people across ages. Then a second PCR, running roughly 6 to 11 cycles, was carried out with a sample-barcoded 5' primer and a J-beta primer mix. TCRdb reprocessed the 5' RACE reads with MiXCR, giving one entry per CDR3 protein. The data contain 1.5 million to 2 million distinct CDR3 sequences, roughly 50% of them seen just once; the ten biggest clones take up roughly 2%. The sequenced material came from blood. These receptors were obtained from a woman in her thirties or forties in good health.

This clonotype was recorded only once. The chain employs TRBV13 and TRBJ2-1, with D perhaps TRBD1 or TRBD2 (5 bases each). V gave up 6 bases and J gave up 5 bases, with 11 bases separating them. The CDR3 covers 13 residues. CDR1 is PRHDT and CDR2 is FYEKMQ in the germline V gene (reference sequence). The CDR3 reads CASRGDLHNEQFF. The DNA for the CDR3 is TGTGCCAGCAGAGGGGACCTACACAATGAGCAGTTCTTC.

There are a few counts of this clonotype. The V call is TRBV12-3 or TRBV12-4, the J call TRBJ2-1; 9 nucleotides match TRBD1. The length of the CDR3 is 17 residues. V shed 7 bases and J 4 bases; nucleotides not matched to a gene: 14. The CDR3 sequence: CASTLRPGQGAYNEQFF. In DNA form, the CDR3 reads TGTGCCAGCACCCTCCGTCCGGGACAGGGTGCGTACAATGAGCAGTTCTTC.

The chain uses TRBV4-3 and TRBJ2-1; D not certain. The length of the CDR3 is 15 residues. Germline loops: CDR1 LGHNA, CDR2 YSLEER. The ends were cut back, 3 bases at V and 4 bases at J, with 13 bases in the middle. The CDR3 reads CASSQRSDRYNEQFF. In DNA form, the CDR3 reads TGCGCCAGCAGCCAGCGCTCCGACCGTTACAATGAGCAGTTCTTC.

This clonotype was detected once. CDR3 nucleotides: TGTGCCAGCAGTTACTCACCACCGTGGGCCGAGGCAGGAGAGACCCAGTACTTC. Protein: CASSYSPPWAEAGETQYF. The V gene is TRBV6-5, the J gene TRBJ2-5; no firm D call. Trimming stripped 0 bases from V and 4 bases from J, with 21 bases between. Per the germline V gene, CDR1 is MNHEY and CDR2 is SVGAGI. The CDR3 extends over 18 amino acids.

The chain links TRBV5-6 to TRBJ2-3; 8 positions agree with TRBD1. This CDR3 has 16 amino acids. Germline CDR1 SGHDT, CDR2 YYEEEE. Losses at the gene ends were 2 bases for V and 4 bases for J; bases not matched to a gene: 9. CDR3 protein: CASSLIDRGVADTQYF. The DNA for the CDR3 is TGTGCCAGCAGCTTAATCGACAGGGGAGTTGCAGATACGCAGTATTTT.

This clonotype was counted a few times. This sequence joins TRBV7-2 and TRBJ2-3; D gene ambiguous. This CDR3 contains 17 residues. Trimming cost V 3 bases and J 0 bases, with 16 bases left between them. Germline V gives CDR1 SGHTA, CDR2 FQGNSA. The CDR3 nucleotides are TGTGCCAGCAGCTTTGAAGACTCCTTGACTAGCACAGATACGCAGTATTTT. Protein sequence: CASSFEDSLTSTDTQYF.

There are many counts of this clonotype. CDR3: CASSLAGGNYNEQFF. The CDR3 coding sequence is TGCGCCAGCAGCTTGGCCGGGGGTAACTACAATGAGCAGTTCTTC. This sequence joins TRBV5-1 and TRBJ2-1; tentatively, D is TRBD2 (6 bases). The CDR3 has 15 residues. Trimming shortened V by 0 bases and J by 3 bases, and 10 bases separated the two germline ends. Per germline, CDR1 SGHRS and CDR2 YFSETQ.

The chain recombines TRBV5-1 with TRBJ2-5; 9 positions match TRBD1. The CDR3 is 15 residues long. CDR1 is SGHRS, CDR2 YFSETQ, per germline. With 0 bases clipped from V and 1 base from J, the junction kept 1 base outside the gene matches. The CDR3 DNA reads TGCGCCAGCAGCTTGGGGGACAGGGTCCAAGAGACCCAGTACTTC. It translates to CASSLGDRVQETQYF.

CDR3 in DNA: TGTGCCAGCAGTCCGATACACCCAGCCAAAAACATTCAGTACTTC. The encoded protein is CASSPIHPAKNIQYF. The chain has TRBV28 and TRBJ2-4; D gene unclear. Trimming left V 5 bases short and J 0 bases short, with 11 bases between. Looked up from germline, CDR1 is MDHEN and CDR2 is SYDVKM. This CDR3 is 15 amino acids long.

The chain employs TRBV18 and TRBJ2-7; 10 bases are shared with TRBD1. The DNA end is a closer match to TRBJ2-5, so the J assignment may be wrong. The CDR3 has 15 amino acids. CDR1 and CDR2 (germline): KGHSH, LQKENI. The CDR3 spells CASSHRQGASETQYF. The CDR3 bases are TGTGCCAGCTCACACAGACAGGGGGCATCTGAGACCCAGTACTTC.

The rearrangement uses TRBV15 and TRBJ2-3, with D possibly being TRBD2 (6 bases). Germline assignment: CDR1 LNHNV and CDR2 YYDKDF (reference sequence). V was clipped by 6 bases and J by 4 bases, with 11 bases between them. The CDR3 has 13 residues. The CDR3 reads CATRGSSADTQYF. CDR3 sequence (DNA): TGTGCCACCAGGGGGTCTAGCGCAGATACGCAGTATTTT.

CDR3 bases: TGTGCCAGCAGCACTTACGGAGCGGGACAGGGAATTTCTGGGGCCAACGTCCTGACTTTC. This encodes CASSTYGAGQGISGANVLTF. The chain is built from TRBV9 and TRBJ2-6, with TRBD1 identical over 9 bases. The CDR3 spans 20 residues. Germline V gene sequence: CDR1 SGDLS, CDR2 YYNGEE. The junction had 15 bases not matched to a gene; V was cut back by 4 bases and J by 1 base.

The V and J genes are TRBV6-4 and TRBJ2-2, with 10 bases that match TRBD2. Germline CDR1 and CDR2: MRHNA and SNTAGT. The CDR3 covers 15 residues. V lost 3 bases, J lost 7 bases, and 5 bases stayed unmatched. This CDR3 reads CASSELAGSGGELFF. DNA for the CDR3: TGTGCCAGCAGTGAACTAGCGGGGAGTGGCGGGGAGCTGTTTTTT.

The rearrangement uses TRBV6-6 and TRBJ1-6; D is undetermined. This CDR3 is built from 16 residues. V lost 5 bases, J lost 6 bases, and 17 bases lay in between. Germline V gene lookup returns CDR1 MNHNY and CDR2 SVGAGI (reference sequence). The CDR3 spells CASSPLSGPFNSPLHF. The CDR3 nucleotides are TGTGCCAGCAGTCCCCTTTCCGGACCTTTTAATTCACCCCTCCACTTT.

This clonotype was seen more than once but under ten times. This chain connects TRBV5-6 to TRBJ2-1; TRBD1 matches at 7 bases. V shed 2 bases and J 5 bases; nucleotides not matched to a gene: 10. Germline V gene sequence: CDR1 SGHDT, CDR2 YYEEEE. This CDR3 contains 16 residues. DNA of the CDR3: TGTGCCAGCAGCTTCGGGTTAGGGGGCGCCGACAATGAGCAGTTCTTC. Its translation: CASSFGLGGADNEQFF.

This clonotype was detected a few times. The chain links TRBV4-3 to TRBJ2-3, with 9 bases lining up with TRBD2. Germline lookup yields CDR1 LGHNA and CDR2 YSLEER. CDR3 length: 16 residues. The junction had 10 bases not matched to a gene; V was cut back by 3 bases and J by 6 bases. The CDR3, as DNA: TGCGCCAGCAGCCAGGCTAGCGGGGACCCCAGGGATACGCAGTATTTT. It specifies CASSQASGDPRDTQYF.

This clonotype occurred a few times. The CDR3 sequence is CASSYSMARCTDTQYF. The DNA for the CDR3 is TGTGCCAGCAGTTACTCGATGGCTAGATGCACAGATACGCAGTATTTT. This rearrangement joins TRBV6-5 to TRBJ2-3; the D is unclear. The CDR3 has 16 residues. V lost 0 bases, J lost 1 base, and 11 bases lay in between. Germline CDR1 and CDR2: MNHEY and SVGAGI.

This chain connects TRBV18 to TRBJ2-7; no definite D call. The V and J ends lost 2 bases and 10 bases respectively, with 12 bases between them. CDR3 size: 12 residues. Germline V gives CDR1 KGHSH, CDR2 LQKENI. The CDR3 here is CASSPIQESQYF. The DNA for the CDR3 is TGTGCCAGCTCACCAATACAAGAGTCCCAGTACTTC.

The chain employs TRBV3-1 and TRBJ2-5; D gene uncertain. CDR1 LGHDT and CDR2 YNNKEL come from the germline V gene (reference sequence). The V end lost 4 bases, the J end lost 2 bases, and 8 bases lay between the germline ends. The CDR3 consists of 13 residues. The CDR3 is CASSLLQQETQYF. The CDR3 region has the DNA TGTGCCAGCAGCCTACTTCAACAAGAGACCCAGTACTTC.

This sequence joins TRBV5-1 and TRBJ2-5; 8 positions agree with TRBD2. Trimming cost V 4 bases and J 2 bases; bases outside gene matches: 10. The CDR3 length is 16 residues. Looked up from germline, CDR1 is SGHRS and CDR2 is YFSETQ. In nucleotides, the CDR3 is TGCGCCAGCAGCCCCGCGGGACTAGAGGATCAAGAGACCCAGTACTTC. Translating gives CASSPAGLEDQETQYF. The variable domain in full, with the rest retrieved from reference TRBV5-1 and TRBJ2-5, is KAGVTQTPRYLIKTRGQQVTLSCSPISGHRSVSWYQQTPGQGLQFLFEYFSETQRNKGNFPGRFSGRQFSNSRSEMNVSTLELGDSALYLCASSPAGLEDQETQYFGPGTRLLVL.

This chain uses TRBV2 with TRBJ2-4; 9 bases line up with TRBD1. V was clipped by 5 bases and J by 3 bases; unmatched bases: 2. This CDR3 is 14 amino acids long. CDR1 SNHLY and CDR2 FYNNEI come from the germline V gene. This CDR3 is CASSTDRGKNIQYF. The DNA for the CDR3 is TGTGCCAGCAGTACGGACAGGGGCAAAAACATTCAGTACTTC.